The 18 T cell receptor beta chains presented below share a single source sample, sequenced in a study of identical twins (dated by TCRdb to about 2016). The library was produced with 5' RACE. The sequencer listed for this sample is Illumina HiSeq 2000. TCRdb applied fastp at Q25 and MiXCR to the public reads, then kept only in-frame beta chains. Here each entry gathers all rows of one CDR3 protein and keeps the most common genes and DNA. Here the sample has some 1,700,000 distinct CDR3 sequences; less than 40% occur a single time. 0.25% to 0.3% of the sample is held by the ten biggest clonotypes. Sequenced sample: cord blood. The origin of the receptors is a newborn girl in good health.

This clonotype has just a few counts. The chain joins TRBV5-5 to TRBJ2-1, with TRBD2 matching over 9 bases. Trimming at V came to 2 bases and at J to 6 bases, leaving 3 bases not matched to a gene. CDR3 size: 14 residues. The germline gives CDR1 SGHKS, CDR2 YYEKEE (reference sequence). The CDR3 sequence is CASSFRLAANEQFF. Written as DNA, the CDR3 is TGTGCCAGCAGCTTCAGACTAGCGGCCAATGAGCAGTTCTTC. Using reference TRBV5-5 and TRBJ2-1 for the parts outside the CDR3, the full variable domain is DAGVTQSPTHLIKTRGQQVTLRCSPISGHKSVSWYQQVLGQGPQFIFQYYEKEERGRGNFPDRFSARQFPNYSSELNVNALLLGDSALYLCASSFRLAANEQFFGPGTRLTVL.

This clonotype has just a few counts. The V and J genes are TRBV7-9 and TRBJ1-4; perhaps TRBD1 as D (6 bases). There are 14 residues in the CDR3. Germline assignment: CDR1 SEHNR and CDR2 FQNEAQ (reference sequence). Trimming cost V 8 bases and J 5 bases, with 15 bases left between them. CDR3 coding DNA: TGTGCCAGCGGCCCGAGGGGGGAAAATGAAAAACTGTTTTTT. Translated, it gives CASGPRGENEKLFF.

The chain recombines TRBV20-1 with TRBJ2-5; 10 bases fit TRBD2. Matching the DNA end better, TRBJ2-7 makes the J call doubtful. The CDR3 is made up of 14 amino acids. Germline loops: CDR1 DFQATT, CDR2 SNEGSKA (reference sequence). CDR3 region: CSAVDSGRSHEQYF. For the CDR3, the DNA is TGCAGTGCTGTCGATAGCGGGAGGTCTCACGAGCAGTACTTC.

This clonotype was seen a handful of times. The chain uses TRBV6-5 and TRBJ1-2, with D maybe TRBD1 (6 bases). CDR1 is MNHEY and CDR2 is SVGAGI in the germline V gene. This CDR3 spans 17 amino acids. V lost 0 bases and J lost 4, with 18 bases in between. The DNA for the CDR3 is TGTGCCAGCAGTTACTCGTTTAGGGCAGGGGAATCCTATGGCTACACCTTC. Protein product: CASSYSFRAGESYGYTF.

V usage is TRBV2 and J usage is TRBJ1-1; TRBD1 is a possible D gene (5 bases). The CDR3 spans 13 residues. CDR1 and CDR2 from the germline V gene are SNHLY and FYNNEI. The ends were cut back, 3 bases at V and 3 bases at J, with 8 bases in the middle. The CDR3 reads CASSEWGHTEAFF. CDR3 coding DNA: TGTGCCAGCAGTGAGTGGGGACACACTGAAGCTTTCTTT.

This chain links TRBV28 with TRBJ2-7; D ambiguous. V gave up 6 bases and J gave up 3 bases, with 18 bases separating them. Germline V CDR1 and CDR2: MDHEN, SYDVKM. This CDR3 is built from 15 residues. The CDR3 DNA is TGTGCCAGCAGCCGGCGGAGATGGGGTAGCTACGAGCAGTACTTC. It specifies CASSRRRWGSYEQYF.

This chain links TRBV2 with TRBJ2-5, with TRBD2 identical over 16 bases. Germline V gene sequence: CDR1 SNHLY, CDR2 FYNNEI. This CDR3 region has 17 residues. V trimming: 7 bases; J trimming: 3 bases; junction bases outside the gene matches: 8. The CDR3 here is CASKGYGTSGREETQYF. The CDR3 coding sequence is TGTGCCAGCAAGGGGTATGGGACTAGCGGGAGGGAAGAGACCCAGTACTTC.

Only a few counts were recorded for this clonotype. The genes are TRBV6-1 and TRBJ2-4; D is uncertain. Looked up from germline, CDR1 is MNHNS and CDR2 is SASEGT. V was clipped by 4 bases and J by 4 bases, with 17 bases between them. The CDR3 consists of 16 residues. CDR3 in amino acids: CASSGETVFGKNIQYF. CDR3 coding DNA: TGTGCCAGCAGTGGAGAGACGGTTTTTGGTAAAAACATTCAGTACTTC.

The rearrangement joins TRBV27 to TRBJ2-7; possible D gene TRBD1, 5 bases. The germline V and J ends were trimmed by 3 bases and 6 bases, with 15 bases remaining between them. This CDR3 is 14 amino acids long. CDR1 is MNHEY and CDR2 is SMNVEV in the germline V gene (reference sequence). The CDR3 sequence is CASSFQGRFSEQYF. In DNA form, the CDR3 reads TGTGCCAGCAGTTTCCAGGGTCGGTTTTCCGAGCAGTACTTC.

The CDR3 region has the DNA TGTGCCAGCAGCTTAGACTGGACACCCACAGATACGCAGTATTTT. Translated, it gives CASSLDWTPTDTQYF. The chain links TRBV7-2 to TRBJ2-3; perhaps TRBD1 as D (5 bases). Germline values: CDR1 SGHTA, CDR2 FQGNSA. CDR3 length: 15 amino acids. V shed 1 base and J shed 2 bases, with 10 bases lying between them.

The CDR3 DNA reads as TGTGCCAGCAGCCCCGGGACAGGGAAGGTGACTAATGAAAAACTGTTTTTT. Translating gives CASSPGTGKVTNEKLFF. This chain uses TRBV27 with TRBJ1-4; 9 bases are a match to TRBD1. From germline, CDR1 is MNHEY and CDR2 SMNVEV (reference sequence). This CDR3 has 17 residues. Trimming took 6 bases from V and 2 from J; bases not matched to a gene: 10.

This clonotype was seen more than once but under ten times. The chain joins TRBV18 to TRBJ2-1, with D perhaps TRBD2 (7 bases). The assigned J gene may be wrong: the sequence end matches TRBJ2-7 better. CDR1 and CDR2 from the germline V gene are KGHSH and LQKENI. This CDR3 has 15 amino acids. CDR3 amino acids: CASSPAGGGYNEQYF. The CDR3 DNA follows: TGTGCCAGCTCACCAGCGGGCGGGGGCTACAATGAGCAGTACTTC.

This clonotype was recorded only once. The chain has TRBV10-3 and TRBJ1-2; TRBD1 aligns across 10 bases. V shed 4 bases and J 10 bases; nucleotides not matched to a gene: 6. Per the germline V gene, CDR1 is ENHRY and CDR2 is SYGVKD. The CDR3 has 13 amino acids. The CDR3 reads CAISGGQGWDYTF. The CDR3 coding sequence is TGTGCCATCAGTGGGGGACAGGGGTGGGACTACACCTTC.

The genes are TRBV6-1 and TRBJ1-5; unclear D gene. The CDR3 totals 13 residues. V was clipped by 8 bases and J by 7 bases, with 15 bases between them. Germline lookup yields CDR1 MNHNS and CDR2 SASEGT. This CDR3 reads CASLDARGQPQHF. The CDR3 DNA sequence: TGTGCCAGCCTCGACGCGAGAGGACAGCCCCAGCATTTT.

Here the CDR3 reads CATSGDKHYEQYF. For the CDR3, the DNA is TGTGCCACCAGTGGCGACAAGCACTACGAGCAGTACTTC. This chain uses TRBV24-1 with TRBJ2-7; D uncertain. From germline, CDR1 is KGHDR and CDR2 SFDVKD. CDR3 size: 13 residues. The V and J ends lost 5 bases and 3 bases respectively, with 10 bases between them.

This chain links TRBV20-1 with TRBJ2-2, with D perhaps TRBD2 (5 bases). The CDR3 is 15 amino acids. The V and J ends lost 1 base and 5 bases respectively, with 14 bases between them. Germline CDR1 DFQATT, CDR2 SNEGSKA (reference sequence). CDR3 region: CSARVRGGRTGELFF. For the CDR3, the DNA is TGCAGTGCTAGAGTCCGGGGTGGTAGGACCGGGGAGCTGTTTTTT.

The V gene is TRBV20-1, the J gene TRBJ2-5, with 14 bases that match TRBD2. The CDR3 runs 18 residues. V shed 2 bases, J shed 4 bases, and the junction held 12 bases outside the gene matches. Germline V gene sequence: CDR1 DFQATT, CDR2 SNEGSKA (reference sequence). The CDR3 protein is CSARPRLAGGTQIETQYF. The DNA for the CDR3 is TGCAGTGCTAGACCTAGACTAGCGGGGGGGACCCAAATAGAGACCCAGTACTTC.

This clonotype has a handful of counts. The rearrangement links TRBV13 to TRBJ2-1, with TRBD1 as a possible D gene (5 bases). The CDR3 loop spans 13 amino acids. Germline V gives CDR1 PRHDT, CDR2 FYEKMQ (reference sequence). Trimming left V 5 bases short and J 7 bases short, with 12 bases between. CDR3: CASSPDNFNEQFF. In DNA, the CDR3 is TGTGCCAGCAGCCCGGACAATTTTAATGAGCAGTTCTTC. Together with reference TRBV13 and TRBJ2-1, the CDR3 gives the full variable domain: AAGVIQSPRHLIKEKRETATLKCYPIPRHDTVYWYQQGPGQDPQFLISFYEKMQSDKGSIPDRFSAQQFSDYHSELNMSSLELGDSALYFCASSPDNFNEQFFGPGTRLTVL.